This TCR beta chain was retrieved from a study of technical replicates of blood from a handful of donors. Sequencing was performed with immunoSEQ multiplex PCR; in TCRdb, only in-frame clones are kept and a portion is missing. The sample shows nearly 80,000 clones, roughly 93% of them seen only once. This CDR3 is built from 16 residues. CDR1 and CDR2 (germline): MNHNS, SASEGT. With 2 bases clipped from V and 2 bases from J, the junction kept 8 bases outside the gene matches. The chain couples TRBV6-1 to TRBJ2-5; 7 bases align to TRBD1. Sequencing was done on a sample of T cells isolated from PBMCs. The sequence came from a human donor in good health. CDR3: CASSEYVTGQQETQYF. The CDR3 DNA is TGTGCCAGCAGTGAATACGTGACGGGACAGCAAGAGACCCAGTACTTC.